Listed here are 16 T cell receptor beta chains from one sample, sequenced in a study of blood T cells in healthy people across ages. Next came a second PCR, run for about 7 to 12 cycles, which used a sample-barcoded 5' primer along with a J-beta primer mix. TCRdb itself ran the 5' RACE reads through MiXCR, one entry per CDR3 protein. The sample contains over 700,000 distinct CDR3 sequences, around half of which appear only once. The sequenced sample was blood. The receptors here all came from an elderly man in good health.

The rearrangement links TRBV29-1 to TRBJ1-3; possible D gene TRBD1, 5 bases. Trimming pared 6 bases from V and 0 bases from J, leaving 9 bases between. The germline CDR1 and CDR2 sequences are SQVTM and ANQGSEA. This CDR3 spans 13 amino acids. The CDR3 nucleotides read TGCAGCGTCCGAGGGGTCTCTGGAAACACCATATATTTT. Amino acids: CSVRGVSGNTIYF.

The chain carries TRBV5-1 and TRBJ2-3; 11 bases agree with TRBD2. The CDR3 is made up of 19 amino acids. V gave up 2 bases and J gave up 2 bases; unmatched junction bases: 13. The germline V gene encodes CDR1 SGHRS and CDR2 YFSETQ. CDR3 sequence (DNA): TGCGCCAGCAGCTTTCCGACTAGCGGGATAGCGGGGACCACAGATACGCAGTATTTT. Translation: CASSFPTSGIAGTTDTQYF.

The CDR3 is CASSLGMGDQPQHF. CDR3 bases: TGTGCCAGCAGCTTAGGGATGGGGGATCAGCCCCAGCATTTT. The chain combines TRBV7-9 with TRBJ1-5; D perhaps matches TRBD1 (5 bases). V was clipped by 1 base and J by 5 bases, with 9 bases between them. The CDR3 spans 14 residues. CDR1 and CDR2 from the germline V gene are SEHNR and FQNEAQ (reference sequence).

In this sample, this clonotype turned up a few times. This chain joins TRBV7-2 and TRBJ2-7; 10 bases are shared with TRBD1. J lost 5 bases, V lost 5 bases, and 12 bases had no gene match. The CDR3 is made up of 16 amino acids. The germline gives CDR1 SGHTA, CDR2 FQGNSA. The CDR3 spells CASSRPGQGIRDEQYF. The DNA for the CDR3 is TGTGCCAGCAGCAGACCGGGACAGGGGATAAGGGACGAGCAGTACTTC.

This clonotype was seen many times. J is TRBJ2-5 and V is TRBV29-1; 7 bases are a match to TRBD1. The CDR3 is 12 residues long. The V gene's germline CDR1 is SQVTM and CDR2 ANQGSEA. V shed 6 bases, J shed 1 base, and the junction held 2 bases outside the gene matches. The CDR3 nucleotides read TGCAGCGTGGACAGGCTCCAAGAGACCCAGTACTTC. This encodes CSVDRLQETQYF.

This chain links TRBV20-1 with TRBJ2-4, with D uncertain. The J call may be in error: the DNA end matches TRBJ2-7 better. The germline V gene has CDR1 DFQATT and CDR2 SNEGSKA (reference sequence). The length of the CDR3 is 12 residues. The DNA for the CDR3 is TGCAGTGCCCCCGGTGAGGCCTACGAGCAGTACTTC. This encodes CSAPGEAYEQYF.

The rearrangement joins TRBV20-1 to TRBJ2-5; possibly TRBD2 for D (6 bases). The tail of the sequence fits TRBJ2-7 better, so the J call may be wrong. CDR3 length: 13 amino acids. CDR1 DFQATT and CDR2 SNEGSKA come from the germline V gene (reference sequence). The CDR3 reads CSARDRGTFEQYF. The DNA of the CDR3 is TGCAGTGCTAGAGATCGGGGGACCTTCGAGCAGTACTTC.

The gene calls are TRBV5-1 and TRBJ2-5; 12 nucleotides agree with TRBD2. The CDR3 is made up of 18 amino acids. With V trimmed by 5 bases and J by 5 bases, 16 bases remained unmatched. Germline assignment: CDR1 SGHRS and CDR2 YFSETQ. The CDR3 DNA is TGCGCCAGCAGTTCGGGACTAGCGGGTGCGAACACCGGGGAGACCCAGTACTTC. Encoded protein: CASSSGLAGANTGETQYF.

V and J are TRBV20-1 and TRBJ2-3; D possibly corresponds to TRBD2 (5 bases). The V and J ends lost 5 bases and 14 bases respectively, with 20 bases between them. In germline, CDR1 is DFQATT, CDR2 SNEGSKA (reference sequence). The CDR3 is 12 residues long. The CDR3 coding sequence is TGCAGTGCTCCGAGGGATGGCAGATACGCGTATTTT. This codes for CSAPRDGRYAYF.

The genes are TRBV9 and TRBJ2-1; D is ambiguous. The J call may be incorrect, as the DNA end agrees better with TRBJ2-7. The CDR3 is made up of 15 amino acids. CDR1 SGDLS and CDR2 YYNGEE come from the germline V gene. The CDR3 DNA follows: TGTGCCAGCAGCTTTGACCTAAGCTCCTACAATGAGCAGTACTTC. This encodes CASSFDLSSYNEQYF.

This clonotype came up a few times. The J gene is TRBJ1-5, the V gene TRBV10-3; D gene unclear. V shed 6 bases and J shed 1 base, with 4 bases lying between them. CDR3 length: 12 amino acids. CDR1 ENHRY and CDR2 SYGVKD come from the germline V gene. CDR3 coding DNA: TGTGCCATCAGCCCAAGCAATCAGCCCCAGCATTTT. It codes for CAISPSNQPQHF.

The V call is TRBV11-2, the J call TRBJ1-1, with 10 nucleotides matching TRBD1. V dropped 8 bases and J dropped 8; count of bases not matched to a gene: 2. CDR3 length: 11 residues. The germline V gene has CDR1 SGHAT and CDR2 FQNNGV. The CDR3 DNA sequence: TGTGCCAGCGCGGGACAGGGGGAAGCTTTCTTT. It translates to CASAGQGEAFF.

The CDR3: CASSSSGTTVNEQYF. Written as DNA, the CDR3 is TGCGCCAGCAGCTCCTCCGGGACCACGGTCAACGAGCAGTACTTC. J is TRBJ2-5 and V is TRBV5-1; D may be TRBD1 or TRBD2 (5 bases each). Gene TRBJ2-7 matches the end of the DNA better, so the J call may be wrong. The CDR3 has 15 residues. Per the germline V gene, CDR1 is SGHRS and CDR2 is YFSETQ.

This chain links TRBV2 with TRBJ1-2, with 8 bases lining up with TRBD1. The CDR3 contains 16 residues. CDR1 and CDR2 (germline): SNHLY, FYNNEI. J was trimmed by 4 bases and V by 6 bases; bases with no gene match: 13. CDR3 DNA sequence: TGTGCCAGCAGCCCGGGACAGGAGACGCCGGGCTATGGCTACACCTTC. Protein sequence: CASSPGQETPGYGYTF.

This sequence joins TRBV3-1 and TRBJ1-2; D might be TRBD1 (6 bases). This CDR3 is built from 14 residues. Germline assignment: CDR1 LGHDT and CDR2 YNNKEL (reference sequence). V was clipped by 4 bases and J by 6 bases, with 15 bases between them. The CDR3: CASSLIQGTHGYTF. Written as DNA, the CDR3 is TGTGCCAGCAGCCTCATACAGGGAACCCATGGCTACACCTTC.

This chain uses TRBV5-6 with TRBJ2-7; possibly TRBD1 for D (6 bases). CDR1 is SGHDT, CDR2 YYEEEE, per germline. The CDR3 extends over 14 amino acids. V lost 5 bases and J 0 bases, leaving 12 bases between the germline ends. Written as DNA, the CDR3 is TGTGCCAGCAGTCCAGGGGTGTTCTCCTACGAGCAGTACTTC. Amino acids: CASSPGVFSYEQYF.